The 9 T cell receptor beta chains listed next were all sequenced from one sample in a study of shared clonotypes between healthy human individuals. This table comes from immunoSEQ multiplex PCR, and its TCRdb copy is limited to in-frame clones, with some not included. The sample includes about 520,000 clones, roughly 80% seen only once; the top ten take about 13%. Sequencing used PBMCs. The source is a middle-aged woman in good health. Some clones in this sample may be carry-over from other donors' samples.

The chain is built from TRBV7-9 and TRBJ2-1, with 9 positions matching TRBD2. The V gene's germline CDR1 is SEHNR and CDR2 FQNEAQ (reference sequence). J was trimmed by 8 bases and V by 5 bases; bases with no gene match: 13. The CDR3 consists of 16 residues. The CDR3 bases are TGTGCCAGCAGCGCGCCCGGGACTAGCCAGGTAGATGAGCAGTTCTTC. Translation gives CASSAPGTSQVDEQFF.

The chain employs TRBV5-6 and TRBJ2-1; the D call may be TRBD1 or TRBD2 (6 bases each). The V end was cut by 2 bases, the J end by 10 bases, with 13 bases between. CDR3 length equals 13 residues. Germline values: CDR1 SGHDT, CDR2 YYEEEE. CDR3 protein: CASSFLGGNEQFF. The DNA of the CDR3 is TGTGCCAGCAGCTTTTTGGGGGGCAACGAGCAGTTCTTC.

Of note for this clone: This likely reflects a read error, since a far larger clone is one base away. At the DNA level, this CDR3 is encoded by other sequences in the same sample as well. This chain uses TRBV29-1 with TRBJ1-2, with D maybe TRBD1 (6 bases). The CDR3 runs 14 residues. Germline V gene lookup returns CDR1 SQVTM and CDR2 ANQGSEA. CDR3 in DNA: TGCAGCGTGGTTGAAGGCGGGGGCGGTTTGGGCTACACATTC. As protein: CSVVEGGGGLGYTF.

The rearrangement links TRBV2 to TRBJ1-2; D is uncertain. The V and J ends lost 0 bases and 5 bases respectively, with 4 bases between them. This CDR3 has 12 amino acids. Per germline, CDR1 SNHLY and CDR2 FYNNEI. CDR3 nucleotide sequence: TGTGCCAGCAGTGAAGCGCTTTATGGCTACACCTTC. This translates into CASSEALYGYTF.

This clone was counted only a few times. The chain's CDR3 is CASSIAEGSSHGYTF. As DNA, the CDR3 is TGTGCCAGTAGTATCGCGGAGGGCTCGTCTCATGGCTACACCTTC. The chain carries TRBV19 and TRBJ1-2; no firm D call. V dropped 3 bases and J dropped 6 bases, with 17 bases sitting between them. Germline CDR1 LNHDA, CDR2 SQIVND (reference sequence). CDR3 length: 15 amino acids.

The chain carries TRBV25-1 and TRBJ2-1; D might be TRBD1 or TRBD2, each matching 5 bases. V lost 6 bases to trimming and J lost 6 bases, with 9 bases between them. The CDR3 has 12 residues. CDR1 and CDR2 (germline): MGHDK, SYGVNS. The CDR3 DNA sequence: TGTGCCAGCAGGGGACGGTCCAATGAGCAGTTCTTC. It encodes CASRGRSNEQFF.

With respect to this clone: Only one base separates this from a far larger clonotype, so it likely reflects a read error. The rearrangement links TRBV4-2 to TRBJ1-5, with a possible D match to TRBD1 (5 bases). The CDR3 consists of 15 residues. CDR1 is LGHNA and CDR2 is YNFKEQ in the germline V gene. V was clipped by 2 bases and J by 5 bases, with 13 bases between them. The CDR3 here is CASSQYSGSHQPQHF. CDR3 sequence (DNA): TGTGCCAGCAGCCAATATTCAGGGAGCCATCAGCCCCAGCATTTT.

The J gene is TRBJ1-2, the V gene TRBV5-4; no clear D. This CDR3 region has 14 residues. Germline V gives CDR1 SGHNT, CDR2 YYREEE (reference sequence). Trimming stripped 1 base from V and 8 bases from J, with 15 bases between. The chain's CDR3 is CASSLYGLSAGYTF. CDR3 DNA: TGTGCCAGCAGCTTGTACGGACTCTCAGCGGGCTACACCTTC.

The chain is built from TRBV29-1 and TRBJ2-2; D is unclear. The germline V gene encodes CDR1 SQVTM and CDR2 ANQGSEA. V was cut by 5 bases and J by 0 bases, with 7 bases left in between. The CDR3 length is 13 residues. The CDR3 DNA follows: TGCAGCGTTCGGGTCGCGAACACCGGGGAGCTGTTTTTT. It is translated as CSVRVANTGELFF.